The rows below give T cell receptor beta chains drawn from one sample of a study of Ad26.COV2.S vaccination and SARS-CoV-2 variants. The method was immunoSEQ multiplex PCR; TCRdb's version includes in-frame clones alone and lacks a portion of them. The sample lists roughly 350,000 clones, 86% occurring once. The material was peripheral blood, obtained in a trial of Ad26.COV2.S vaccine versus placebo. The receptors here all came from a person aged 18-65 years who received the Ad26.COV2.S COVID-19 vaccine or a placebo. CDR3s include the opening cysteine and the closing phenylalanine or tryptophan. Fields, in order: clone size, J gene, V gene, D gene, CDR3 DNA, CDR3 protein. D genes are given only for firm matches. Size is omitted from some rows. Given values are once, few, many or a class for expanded clones.

-,TRBJ2-7,TRBV9,-,TGTGCCAGCAGCGTGGGCGGGACCCCCTACGAGCAGTACTTC,CASSVGGTPYEQYF
-,TRBJ1-2,TRBV9,-,TGTGCCAGCAGCGTAGACAAGGGCGGCTACACCTTC,CASSVDKGGYTF
-,TRBJ2-1,TRBV6-6,-,TGTGCCAGCAGTTACTCTCTAGCGCATGAGCAGTTCTTC,CASSYSLAHEQFF
-,TRBJ2-2,TRBV18,TRBD2,TGTGCCAGCTCGCGCCAGCGGGAGCTCGGGGAGCTGTTTTTT,CASSRQRELGELFF
-,TRBJ1-2,TRBV7-9,-,TGTGCCAGTCACCCCGGCCCGGGCAGGGATTCTAACTATGGCTACACCTTC,CASHPGPGRDSNYGYTF
-,TRBJ2-1,TRBV7-3,-,TGTGCCAGCAGCTTGGGACCGAACAATGAGCAGTTCTTC,CASSLGPNNEQFF
-,TRBJ2-7,TRBV5-4,TRBD1,TGTGCCAGCAGCCCAAGGACAGGGGGCTACGAGCAGTACTTC,CASSPRTGGYEQYF
-,TRBJ2-5,TRBV7-7,TRBD2,TGTGCTAGCAGCTTAGGGGTAGCGGGGGTAGAGACCCAGTACTTC,CASSLGVAGVETQYF
-,TRBJ2-6,TRBV28,-,TGTGCCAGCAGCCTGGTCTTAGGGGGCTCTGGGGCCAACGTCCTGACTTTC,CASSLVLGGSGANVLTF
few,TRBJ1-6,TRBV4-3,-,TGCGCCAGCAGCCAAGATCTTAGAGGGGGGAATTCACCCCTCCACTTT,CASSQDLRGGNSPLHF
-,TRBJ1-4,TRBV5-1,-,TGCGCCAGCAGCTTGACAGCTTCTAATAATGAAAAACTGTTTTTT,CASSLTASNNEKLFF
-,TRBJ2-1,TRBV19,TRBD2,TGTGCCACAAGACTAGCGGGAGGGTACAATGAGCAGTTCTTC,CATRLAGGYNEQFF
few,TRBJ1-1,TRBV3-1/TRBV3-2,-,TGTGCCAGCAGCGCAAGGGGCGTTACTGAAGCTTTCTTT,CASSARGVTEAFF
-,TRBJ2-7,TRBV5-1,TRBD1,TGCGCCAGCGCGGTAGGACAGGGCTACGAGCAGTACTTC,CASAVGQGYEQYF
-,TRBJ1-6,TRBV18,-,TGTGCCAGCTCACCACTGGAGAGCTCCTATAATTCACCCCTCCACTTT,CASSPLESSYNSPLHF
-,TRBJ1-1,TRBV19,-,TGTGCCAGTAGTGAACTATTTGAAGCTTTCTTT,CASSELFEAFF
-,TRBJ2-2,TRBV5-1,-,TGCGCCAGCAGCCGTGAAGCCGGGACTTACACCGGGGAGCTGTTTTTT,CASSREAGTYTGELFF
-,TRBJ2-3,TRBV5-1,TRBD1,TGCGCCAGCAGCCCAACGGGACAGGGAGAGACAGATACGCAGTATTTT,CASSPTGQGETDTQYF
-,TRBJ2-3,TRBV10-3,TRBD2,TGTGCCATCAGTCGCTCTAGCGGTGAACACACAGATACGCAGTATTTT,CAISRSSGEHTDTQYF